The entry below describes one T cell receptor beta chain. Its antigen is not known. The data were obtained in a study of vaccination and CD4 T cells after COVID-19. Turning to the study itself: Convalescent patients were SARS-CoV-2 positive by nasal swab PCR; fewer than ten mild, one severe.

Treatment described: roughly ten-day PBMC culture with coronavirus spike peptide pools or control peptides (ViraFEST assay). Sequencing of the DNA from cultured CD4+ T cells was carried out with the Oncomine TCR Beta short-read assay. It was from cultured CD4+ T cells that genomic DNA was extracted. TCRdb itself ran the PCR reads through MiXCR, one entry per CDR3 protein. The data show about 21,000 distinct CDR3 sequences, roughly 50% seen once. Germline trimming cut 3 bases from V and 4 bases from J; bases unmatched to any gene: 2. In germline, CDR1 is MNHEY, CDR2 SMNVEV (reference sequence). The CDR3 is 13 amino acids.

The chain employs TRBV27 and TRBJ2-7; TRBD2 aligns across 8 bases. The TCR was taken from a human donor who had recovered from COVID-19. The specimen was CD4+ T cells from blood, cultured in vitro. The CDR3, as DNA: TGTGCCAGCAGTTTGGAGCGGGGGTACGAGCAGTACTTC. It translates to CASSLERGYEQYF.